These 20 T cell receptor beta chains were all obtained from the same sample, sequenced in a study of T cell repertoires in cytomegalovirus infection (dated by TCRdb to between 2018 and 2021). The sequencer listed for this sample is Illumina HiSeq 1500. TCRdb passed the public sequencing reads through fastp at Q25 and MiXCR, retaining productive beta sequences. Rows with one shared CDR3 protein collapse into an entry with the most common genes and DNA. Recorded for this sample are under 200,000 distinct CDR3 sequences; roughly 9.8% of them occurred a single time. The ten biggest clones cover about 4.6% of the sample. The source material was PBMCs. All receptors derive from a human donor in good health (CMV status not recorded). Some clones in this sample may be carry-over from other donors' samples.

In its sample, this clonotype was seen many times. The genes are TRBV6-2 or TRBV6-3 and TRBJ2-1; D not resolved. The V and J ends lost 6 bases and 9 bases respectively, with 15 bases between them. This CDR3 contains 13 residues. The V gene's germline CDR1 is MNHEY and CDR2 SVGEGT. DNA for the CDR3: TGTGCCAGCAGGATCGCATGGGGTGGTGAGCAGTTCTTC. This gives the protein CASRIAWGGEQFF.

This clonotype was detected a few times. CDR3 sequence reads: CASSQEDGRSNYGYTF. The CDR3 DNA follows: TGCGCCAGCAGCCAAGAGGACGGCCGCTCTAACTATGGCTACACCTTC. This chain joins TRBV4-1 and TRBJ1-2; no clear D gene. Germline V lookup: CDR1 MGHRA, CDR2 YSYEKL. The CDR3 is 16 residues long. Between the trimmed V and J ends, which lost 0 bases and 0 bases, there was a span of 11 bases.

In its sample, this clonotype was seen many times. The genes are TRBV11-2 and TRBJ2-7; 10 bases are shared with TRBD2. Germline V gene data show CDR1 as SGHAT and CDR2 as FQNNGV. This CDR3 is 13 amino acids long. Trimming took 1 base from V and 7 from J; bases not matched to a gene: 1. In DNA form, the CDR3 reads TGTGCCAGCAGCTTAGCACTAGCGGGGGAGCAGTACTTC. It translates to CASSLALAGEQYF.

This clonotype was seen at least ten times. J is TRBJ2-3 and V is TRBV20-1; D possibly uses TRBD1 or TRBD2 (5 bases each). This CDR3 comprises 14 residues. Germline CDR1 is DFQATT and CDR2 is SNEGSKA (reference sequence). V lost 6 bases and J lost 8, with 21 bases in between. CDR3 protein: CSAGETVMFGTQYF. In nucleotides, the CDR3 is TGCAGTGCGGGGGAGACTGTGATGTTTGGTACGCAGTATTTT.

This clonotype was detected only a few times. The V gene is TRBV11-2, the J gene TRBJ2-1; D is possibly TRBD2 (6 bases). V lost 1 base and J 7 bases, leaving 14 bases between the germline ends. Germline V gene data show CDR1 as SGHAT and CDR2 as FQNNGV. CDR3 length: 15 residues. The chain's CDR3 is CASSLVGSIRNEQFF. The CDR3 DNA reads TGTGCCAGCAGCTTAGTCGGGAGTATCCGGAATGAGCAGTTCTTC.

V usage is TRBV20-1 and J usage is TRBJ1-3, with D maybe TRBD1 (5 bases). Trimming cost V 3 bases and J 2 bases, with 5 bases left between them. The CDR3 extends over 12 amino acids. Germline V gene data show CDR1 as DFQATT and CDR2 as SNEGSKA (reference sequence). The CDR3 nucleotides are TGCAGTGCTAGGGGGCCTGGAAACACCATATATTTT. As protein: CSARGPGNTIYF.

This clonotype showed up many times. The chain uses TRBV6-5 and TRBJ2-5; D uncertain. CDR1 and CDR2 from the germline V gene are MNHEY and SVGAGI. This CDR3 has 11 residues. Trimming took off 6 bases at V and 5 bases at J, with 7 bases between the two ends. The CDR3 loop reads CASSNGETQYF. CDR3 sequence (DNA): TGTGCCAGCAGCAACGGGGAGACCCAGTACTTC.

This clonotype showed up many times. The V call is TRBV6-1, the J call TRBJ2-3; TRBD1 is a possible D gene (6 bases). This CDR3 contains 15 residues. The V gene lost 1 base and the J gene lost 2 bases, with 10 bases spanning the gap. The germline CDR1 and CDR2 sequences are MNHNS and SASEGT. CDR3 sequence (DNA): TGTGCCAGCAGTGAAGGCGACAGGCTCACAGATACGCAGTATTTT. It encodes CASSEGDRLTDTQYF.

Ten or more counts support this clonotype. J is TRBJ2-7 and V is TRBV5-4; weak D call: TRBD2 (5 bases). CDR1 and CDR2 from the germline V gene are SGHNT and YYREEE (reference sequence). The V gene lost 0 bases and the J gene lost 5 bases, with 18 bases spanning the gap. The CDR3 runs 16 residues. The CDR3: CASSLGELGNKNEQYF. DNA for the CDR3: TGTGCCAGCAGCTTGGGCGAGCTCGGGAATAAGAACGAGCAGTACTTC.

The chain uses TRBV6-1 and TRBJ2-2; TRBD1 matches at 10 bases. V trimming: 5 bases; J trimming: 6 bases; junction bases outside the gene matches: 6. This CDR3 is 15 amino acids long. CDR1 is MNHNS, CDR2 SASEGT, per germline. CDR3 in DNA: TGTGCCAGCAGTCTGGACAGGGGGGGGGCCGGGGAGCTGTTTTTT. It encodes CASSLDRGGAGELFF.

This chain uses TRBV29-1 with TRBJ2-7, with a weak D call TRBD1 (6 bases). Germline CDR1 is SQVTM and CDR2 is ANQGSEA. Trimming removed 2 bases from V and 1 base from J, with 12 bases in between. The CDR3 totals 14 residues. The CDR3 protein is CSVETTGQSYEQYF. Written as DNA, the CDR3 is TGCAGCGTTGAAACTACCGGACAGTCCTACGAGCAGTACTTC.

A few counts support this clonotype. The rearrangement uses TRBV7-2 and TRBJ2-7; D is perhaps TRBD1 (6 bases). V was shortened by 5 bases and J by 0 bases, with 11 bases between the two germline ends. Germline V lookup: CDR1 SGHTA, CDR2 FQGNSA. CDR3 length: 14 amino acids. The CDR3 nucleotides read TGTGCCAGCAGCAAAGACAGGTTCTCCTACGAGCAGTACTTC. This translates into CASSKDRFSYEQYF. The full variable domain, its missing parts supplied by reference TRBV7-2 and TRBJ2-7, is GAGVSQSPSNKVTEKGKDVELRCDPISGHTALYWYRQSLGQGLEFLIYFQGNSAPDKSGLPSDRFSAERTGGSVSTLTIQRTQQEDSAVYLCASSKDRFSYEQYFGPGTRLTVT.

This clonotype was detected many times. The chain employs TRBV7-9 and TRBJ1-4; a possible D gene is TRBD1 (6 bases). The germline V gene has CDR1 SEHNR and CDR2 FQNEAQ (reference sequence). The CDR3 runs 13 residues. V lost 4 bases and J lost 11, with 14 bases in between. CDR3 protein: CASSSVGQGKLFF. The CDR3 region has the DNA TGTGCCAGCAGCTCCGTCGGGCAGGGGAAACTGTTTTTT.

This clonotype has a count of ten or more. The chain recombines TRBV6-1 with TRBJ2-2, with TRBD1 matching over 7 bases. Per germline, CDR1 MNHNS and CDR2 SASEGT. J was trimmed by 0 bases and V by 5 bases; bases with no gene match: 12. The CDR3 spans 18 residues. The CDR3 region is CASSWDRTIETNTGELFF. The CDR3 nucleotides read TGTGCCAGCAGTTGGGACAGAACCATCGAGACGAACACCGGGGAGCTGTTTTTT.

This clonotype turned up a few times. The chain has TRBV12-3 or TRBV12-4 and TRBJ1-2; D remains ambiguous. The V end was cut by 0 bases, the J end by 2 bases, with 13 bases between. This CDR3 contains 16 residues. Written as DNA, the CDR3 is TGTGCCAGCAGTTTAGCAAGCGCCGGTAAAAACTATGGCTACACCTTC. Residues: CASSLASAGKNYGYTF.

At least ten counts were recorded for this clonotype. The rearrangement joins TRBV7-2 to TRBJ2-4; the match to TRBD1 covers 8 bases. J lost 4 bases, V lost 0 bases, and 2 bases had no gene match. CDR1 and CDR2 (germline): SGHTA, FQGNSA. The CDR3 runs 15 residues. The CDR3 DNA follows: TGTGCCAGCAGCTTAGCTGGGGACAGGAAAAACATTCAGTACTTC. Translation gives CASSLAGDRKNIQYF.

This clonotype showed up just a few times. The junction does not match germline at one end; this may be a read error. The rearrangement joins TRBV13 to TRBJ1-2; D remains ambiguous. Germline CDR1 reads PRHDT; CDR2 reads FYEKMQ (reference sequence). This CDR3 region has 15 residues. The CDR3 sequence is CASSSLPEANYGYTF. The DNA for the CDR3 is TGCGCCAGCAGCTCCCTACCCGAAGCTAACTATGGCTACACCTTC.

This clonotype has a count of ten or more. The chain uses TRBV14 and TRBJ2-7; D remains ambiguous. Trimming stripped 1 base from V and 5 bases from J, with 3 bases between. The CDR3 length is 11 residues. CDR1 and CDR2 (germline): SGHDN, FVKESK. CDR3 bases: TGTGCCAGCAGCCAAGTTAACGAGCAGTACTTC. This sequence encodes CASSQVNEQYF.

For this clonotype: A read error may be the cause here, since a much bigger clone is one base away. The V gene is TRBV28, the J gene TRBJ1-2; no reliable D call. CDR3 length: 15 residues. Germline lookup yields CDR1 MDHEN and CDR2 SYDVKM. CDR3 in amino acids: CASSFHGRTSYGHTF. For the CDR3, the DNA is TGTGCCAGCAGTTTCCATGGTCGGACTAGTTATGGCCACACCTTC.

As regards this clonotype: Given a much more abundant clone one base away, this may be a read error. This sequence joins TRBV10-3 and TRBJ1-5; 8 bases line up with TRBD1. CDR3 size: 15 residues. The germline CDR1 and CDR2 sequences are ENHRY and SYGVKD. The V and J ends lost 6 bases and 1 base, in that order; junction bases with no gene match: 5. The DNA of the CDR3 is TGTGCCATCAGCCCCGGACAGGGCAGCAATCAGCCCCAGCATTTT. This gives the protein CAISPGQGSNQPQHF.